These 28 T cell receptor beta chains were sequenced from one sample in a study of CD8 T cells in Susac syndrome. Random hexamers were used to reverse transcribe roughly 0.45 to 1 ug of RNA. Each CDR3 protein is one row after TCRdb ran MiXCR on the immunoSEQ multiplex PCR reads. There are around 140,000 distinct CDR3 sequences in the sample; over 75% occur only once, and around 0.5% lies in the top ten. Sequencing was performed on CD8+ T cells from PBMCs. The receptors here all came from a human donor with multiple sclerosis.

The chain couples TRBV4-1 to TRBJ2-2; TRBD1 matches at 8 bases. The CDR3 consists of 20 residues. Germline CDR1 is MGHRA and CDR2 is YSYEKL. V dropped 0 bases and J dropped 5; count of bases not matched to a gene: 17. The CDR3: CASSQDLTHRGEVYTGELFF. For the CDR3, the DNA is TGCGCCAGCAGCCAAGATCTAACTCACAGGGGGGAGGTTTATACCGGGGAGCTGTTTTTT.

The V and J genes are TRBV2 and TRBJ2-6, with D maybe TRBD1 (5 bases). The CDR3 consists of 17 residues. Germline assignment: CDR1 SNHLY and CDR2 FYNNEI. V lost 8 bases to trimming and J lost 0 bases, with 17 bases between them. The CDR3 sequence is CASGADTFDSGANVLTF. CDR3 nucleotide sequence: TGTGCCAGCGGGGCCGACACGTTTGACTCTGGGGCCAACGTCCTGACTTTC.

V gene TRBV20-1 combines with J gene TRBJ1-1; TRBD1 is a possible D gene (5 bases). This CDR3 spans 17 amino acids. The V and J ends lost 0 bases and 1 base respectively, with 18 bases between them. Germline values: CDR1 DFQATT, CDR2 SNEGSKA (reference sequence). This CDR3 is CSARDTWDATPNTEAFF. The DNA for the CDR3 is TGCAGTGCTAGAGATACCTGGGACGCGACACCGAACACTGAAGCTTTCTTT.

The gene calls are TRBV12-3 or TRBV12-4 and TRBJ2-1; D remains ambiguous. The CDR3 is made up of 14 amino acids. The V end was cut by 3 bases, the J end by 4 bases, with 10 bases between. CDR3 sequence reads: CASSFKNKYNEQFF. CDR3 DNA: TGTGCCAGCAGTTTTAAGAACAAATACAATGAGCAGTTCTTC.

This chain connects TRBV7-8 to TRBJ2-7; D might be TRBD2 (5 bases). Germline loops: CDR1 SGHVS, CDR2 FQNEAQ. Trimming stripped 2 bases from V and 7 bases from J, with 6 bases between. The CDR3 contains 11 residues. CDR3 loop: CASSLSGEQYF. The CDR3 coding sequence is TGTGCCAGCAGCTTATCGGGGGAGCAGTACTTC.

The chain links TRBV28 to TRBJ2-2; 8 bases are a match to TRBD2. From germline, CDR1 is MDHEN and CDR2 SYDVKM. This CDR3 has 16 amino acids. With 3 bases clipped from V and 3 bases from J, the junction kept 6 bases outside the gene matches. CDR3 amino acids: CASSLIRGGDTGELFF. As DNA, the CDR3 is TGTGCCAGCAGTTTGATCCGGGGGGGCGACACCGGGGAGCTGTTTTTT.

The rearrangement joins TRBV6-1 to TRBJ2-5, with 8 positions matching TRBD1. The CDR3 covers 15 residues. Germline-derived CDR1 and CDR2 are MNHNS and SASEGT. After removal of 4 bases from V and 5 bases from J, the junction contained 9 bases not matched to a gene. The CDR3 DNA is TGTGCCAGCAGTGGGAGGACAGGGCGATTTGAGACCCAGTACTTC. Amino acids: CASSGRTGRFETQYF.

J is TRBJ1-2 and V is TRBV5-6, with D hard to call. The CDR3 is 16 residues long. Germline CDR1 is SGHDT and CDR2 is YYEEEE. Deletions cut 0 bases from V and 2 bases from J, with 14 bases between. The CDR3 nucleotides are TGTGCCAGCAGCTTGGACACTTACCCCTTAAACTATGGCTACACCTTC. Encoded protein: CASSLDTYPLNYGYTF. The entire variable domain, with the rest obtained from reference TRBV5-6 and TRBJ1-2, is as follows: DAGVTQSPTHLIKTRGQQVTLRCSPKSGHDTVSWYQQALGQGPQFIFQYYEEEERQRGNFPDRFSGHQFPNYSSELNVNALLLGDSALYLCASSLDTYPLNYGYTFGSGTRLTVV.

Remarks on this clonotype: An end of the junction differs from the germline gene, which may be a read error. The rearrangement links TRBV5-1 to TRBJ2-7; D may be TRBD1 (5 bases). The CDR3 sequence is 14 residues long. Germline V gene lookup returns CDR1 SGHRS and CDR2 YFSETQ. The CDR3 reads CASKQLGEYYEQCF. The CDR3 DNA reads as TGCGCCAGTAAGCAGTTAGGGGAATACTACGAGCAGTGCTTC.

The chain links TRBV3-1 to TRBJ1-4; 10 nucleotides match TRBD1. The CDR3 sequence is 16 residues long. The germline V gene encodes CDR1 LGHDT and CDR2 YNNKEL (reference sequence). V shed 0 bases, J shed 7 bases, and the junction held 5 bases outside the gene matches. The CDR3 sequence is CASSQDVGQGFEKLFF. The CDR3, as DNA: TGTGCCAGCAGCCAAGATGTGGGACAGGGGTTTGAAAAACTGTTTTTT.

This clonotype was seen a handful of times. The chain has TRBV4-1 and TRBJ1-1, with a weak D call TRBD1 (6 bases). The V gene lost 0 bases and the J gene lost 3 bases, with 11 bases spanning the gap. Germline CDR1 is MGHRA and CDR2 is YSYEKL. The CDR3 loop spans 15 amino acids. As DNA, the CDR3 is TGCGCCAGCAGCCAAGAAGGGACACCATACACTGAAGCTTTCTTT. This gives the protein CASSQEGTPYTEAFF.

The V call is TRBV7-2, the J call TRBJ2-2; possible D gene TRBD2, 6 bases. This CDR3 comprises 14 residues. Germline lookup yields CDR1 SGHTA and CDR2 FQGNSA. Deletions cut 4 bases from V and 4 bases from J, with 10 bases between. The CDR3 sequence is CASSSLARTGELFF. CDR3 coding DNA: TGTGCCAGCAGCTCACTAGCCCGCACCGGGGAGCTGTTTTTT.

The rearrangement links TRBV13 to TRBJ1-2; no clear D. Germline CDR1 and CDR2: PRHDT and FYEKMQ (reference sequence). This CDR3 comprises 11 residues. Trimming removed 4 bases from V and 10 bases from J, with 10 bases in between. The chain's CDR3 is CASSYGSDYTF. As DNA, the CDR3 is TGTGCCAGCAGCTATGGATCGGACTACACCTTC.

The chain employs TRBV2 and TRBJ2-5; perhaps TRBD1 as D (6 bases). The length of the CDR3 is 12 residues. CDR1 and CDR2 from the germline V gene are SNHLY and FYNNEI. Trimming took off 7 bases at V and 5 bases at J, with 11 bases between the two ends. The CDR3 loop is CASNAGDETQYF. CDR3 DNA: TGTGCCAGCAATGCAGGGGACGAGACCCAGTACTTC.

This chain links TRBV29-1 with TRBJ2-3; no reliable D call. The CDR3 length is 10 residues. Trimming took 7 bases from V and 2 from J, leaving 4 bases between them. The V gene's germline CDR1 is SQVTM and CDR2 ANQGSEA. The CDR3 DNA is TGCAGCGCGTTCACAGATACGCAGTATTTT. Translating gives CSAFTDTQYF.

The J gene is TRBJ2-5, the V gene TRBV19, with TRBD2 identical over 7 bases. V was pared by 3 bases and J by 2 bases, with 9 bases of the junction left unmatched. CDR3 size: 16 residues. Germline CDR1 reads LNHDA; CDR2 reads SQIVND (reference sequence). The CDR3 here is CASSINLGEGQETQYF. In nucleotides, the CDR3 is TGTGCCAGTAGTATTAATTTGGGGGAGGGACAAGAGACCCAGTACTTC.

This chain links TRBV19 with TRBJ1-3; D perhaps matches TRBD1 (5 bases). V was cut by 6 bases and J by 8 bases, with 11 bases left in between. Germline assignment: CDR1 LNHDA and CDR2 SQIVND (reference sequence). CDR3 size: 12 residues. This chain's CDR3 is CASRQGWDTIYF. The CDR3 DNA is TGTGCCAGTAGGCAGGGCTGGGACACCATATATTTT.

This clonotype appeared once. The chain links TRBV12-3 or TRBV12-4 to TRBJ2-2, with D possibly TRBD2 on 6 matching bases. V was pared by 6 bases and J by 1 base, with 15 bases between. CDR3 size: 16 residues. CDR3 amino acids: CASRKTGTQNTGELFF. The CDR3 DNA is TGTGCCAGCAGAAAAACCGGGACTCAGAACACCGGGGAGCTGTTTTTT.

This clonotype showed up just once. The V gene is TRBV27, the J gene TRBJ1-2; no reliable D call. Germline V gene data show CDR1 as MNHEY and CDR2 as SMNVEV (reference sequence). The CDR3 loop spans 13 amino acids. Trimming took off 2 bases at V and 4 bases at J, with 8 bases between the two ends. CDR3 sequence (DNA): TGTGCCAGCAGTTTACTGGGCAGCTATGGCTACACCTTC. This translates into CASSLLGSYGYTF.

The chain links TRBV27 to TRBJ2-5, with TRBD2 matching over 13 bases. Germline V gene data show CDR1 as MNHEY and CDR2 as SMNVEV (reference sequence). J gave up 4 bases and V 9 bases, and 5 bases lay outside the gene matches. CDR3 length equals 14 residues. CDR3 residues: CASTSGGAGETQYF. In DNA, the CDR3 is TGTGCCAGTACTAGCGGGGGGGCGGGAGAGACCCAGTACTTC.

This chain joins TRBV27 and TRBJ2-1, with TRBD2 matching 10 bases. This CDR3 has 14 residues. The V and J ends lost 7 bases and 5 bases, in that order; junction bases with no gene match: 5. CDR1 and CDR2 from the germline V gene are MNHEY and SMNVEV (reference sequence). CDR3 loop: CASTQRGGHNEQFF. In nucleotides, the CDR3 is TGTGCCAGCACCCAGCGGGGGGGCCACAATGAGCAGTTCTTC.

The count of this clonotype is one. The rearrangement joins TRBV5-4 to TRBJ2-3; TRBD2 aligns across 11 bases. Germline lookup yields CDR1 SGHNT and CDR2 YYREEE (reference sequence). CDR3 length: 16 amino acids. V lost 0 bases to trimming and J lost 3 bases; unmatched junction nucleotides: 3. This chain's CDR3 is CASSLATSGSTDTQYF. CDR3 nucleotide sequence: TGTGCCAGCAGCTTGGCCACTAGCGGGAGTACAGATACGCAGTATTTT.

This rearrangement joins TRBV3-1 to TRBJ2-3; maybe TRBD1 (6 bases). Germline CDR1 is LGHDT and CDR2 is YNNKEL (reference sequence). This CDR3 is 15 amino acids long. Trimming shortened V by 5 bases and J by 11 bases, and 23 bases separated the two germline ends. The CDR3 DNA is TGTGCCAGCAGCTTACGATCGTTAGACAGGATTAGGCAGTATTTT. Translating gives CASSLRSLDRIRQYF.

The chain links TRBV29-1 to TRBJ2-3, with 11 bases matching TRBD2. The germline V gene encodes CDR1 SQVTM and CDR2 ANQGSEA. Unmatched junction bases numbered 6, after V lost 6 bases and J lost 4 bases. This CDR3 region has 14 residues. The CDR3 coding sequence is TGCAGCGTGTTAGCGGGAGGGCCTGCAGATACGCAGTATTTT. Protein product: CSVLAGGPADTQYF.

The chain has TRBV19 and TRBJ1-1, with 7 bases fitting TRBD1. The CDR3 extends over 13 amino acids. The V gene end was trimmed by 3 bases and the J gene end by 13 bases; junction bases not matched to a gene: 11. Germline CDR1 reads LNHDA; CDR2 reads SQIVND (reference sequence). This CDR3 is CASSIRTGEENFF. The DNA for the CDR3 is TGTGCCAGTAGTATCCGGACAGGCGAGGAGAATTTCTTT.

The rearrangement joins TRBV4-3 to TRBJ1-5, with D perhaps matching TRBD1 (6 bases). Trimming pared 0 bases from V and 4 bases from J, leaving 13 bases between. Germline V gives CDR1 LGHNA, CDR2 YSLEER. The length of the CDR3 is 16 residues. This CDR3 reads CASSQDWGARNQPQHF. CDR3 nucleotides: TGCGCCAGCAGCCAAGATTGGGGGGCAAGAAATCAGCCCCAGCATTTT.

The chain is built from TRBV7-9 and TRBJ2-1; the D call may be TRBD1 or TRBD2 (5 bases each). Germline lookup yields CDR1 SEHNR and CDR2 FQNEAQ (reference sequence). The CDR3 has 16 amino acids. Trimming took off 4 bases at V and 4 bases at J, with 17 bases between the two ends. CDR3 in DNA: TGTGCCAGCAGCTCCCAGAGGGGCGCTGAGTACAATGAGCAGTTCTTC. It codes for CASSSQRGAEYNEQFF. Filled out from reference TRBV7-9 and TRBJ2-1, the complete variable domain reads DTGVSQNPRHKITKRGQNVTFRCDPISEHNRLYWYRQTLGQGPEFLTYFQNEAQLEKSRLLSDRFSAERPKGSFSTLEIQRTEQGDSAMYLCASSSQRGAEYNEQFFGPGTRLTVL.

This chain connects TRBV27 to TRBJ1-4; TRBD1 aligns across 9 bases. CDR3 size: 16 residues. Trimming took 4 bases from V and 7 from J; bases not matched to a gene: 10. Per the germline V gene, CDR1 is MNHEY and CDR2 is SMNVEV (reference sequence). As DNA, the CDR3 is TGTGCCAGCAGTTCAAGGTCCCTGACAGGGGGTGAAAAACTGTTTTTT. It is translated as CASSSRSLTGGEKLFF.